A single sample gave rise to the 29 T cell receptor beta chains below, sequenced in a study of CD8 T cells in ankylosing spondylitis. From the 5' RACE reads, TCRdb called clonotypes with MiXCR, one entry per CDR3 protein. The sample yields roughly 230,000 distinct CDR3 sequences, under 8.5% seen once. Sequencing was performed on blood, either unsorted or a sorted T cell fraction (not recorded which). The source is a female donor with ankylosing spondylitis or in good health (not recorded which).

This clonotype was seen repeatedly, ten times or more. The genes are TRBV12-3 or TRBV12-4 and TRBJ2-7, with a weak D call TRBD2 (5 bases). V was clipped by 5 bases and J by 2 bases, with 13 bases between them. The CDR3 sequence is 14 residues long. The CDR3 is CASSPEAPAYEQYF. In DNA, the CDR3 is TGTGCCAGCAGTCCGGAGGCCCCGGCCTACGAGCAGTACTTC.

The chain couples TRBV7-2 to TRBJ2-1; 8 bases align to TRBD2. Germline CDR1 reads SGHTA; CDR2 reads FQGNSA. Trimming cost V 0 bases and J 8 bases; bases outside gene matches: 3. The CDR3 totals 14 residues. The CDR3: CASSLASGVDEQFF. The DNA for the CDR3 is TGTGCCAGCAGCTTAGCTAGCGGGGTCGATGAGCAGTTCTTC. Full variable domain (outside the CDR3, taken from reference TRBV7-2 and TRBJ2-1): GAGVSQSPSNKVTEKGKDVELRCDPISGHTALYWYRQSLGQGLEFLIYFQGNSAPDKSGLPSDRFSAERTGGSVSTLTIQRTQQEDSAVYLCASSLASGVDEQFFGPGTRLTVL.

Turning to this clonotype: A clone one base away is much larger, so this may be a read error. The V gene is TRBV28, the J gene TRBJ1-1; D is possibly TRBD1 (5 bases). Germline CDR1 is MDHEN and CDR2 is SYDVKM. The CDR3 contains 12 residues. The ends were cut back, 10 bases at V and 4 bases at J, with 13 bases in the middle. CDR3 sequence: CATKGPSTEAFF. The CDR3 coding sequence is TGTGCCACCAAGGGGCCGAGCACTGAAGCTTTCTTT. The variable domain in full, with the rest retrieved from reference TRBV28 and TRBJ1-1, is DVKVTQSSRYLVKRTGEKVFLECVQDMDHENMFWYRQDPGLGLRLIYFSYDVKMKEKGDIPEGYSVSREKKERFSLILESASTNQTSMYLCATKGPSTEAFFGQGTRLTVV.

This clonotype was seen ten or more times. The chain uses TRBV18 and TRBJ2-5; 11 bases line up with TRBD2. The germline gives CDR1 KGHSH, CDR2 LQKENI. V was pared by 3 bases and J by 4 bases, with 10 bases of the junction left unmatched. The CDR3 contains 17 residues. DNA of the CDR3: TGTGCCAGCTCACCTCTCCCAAGGCTAGCGGGAGGAGAGACCCAGTACTTC. It yields the protein CASSPLPRLAGGETQYF.

A word on this clonotype: Given a much more abundant clone one base away, this may be a read error. The chain recombines TRBV7-2 with TRBJ1-1, with a tentative D call TRBD1 (5 bases). CDR3 size: 15 residues. Germline-derived CDR1 and CDR2 are SGHTA and FQGNSA. CDR3 residues: CASSLVGLGDTETFF. CDR3 bases: TGTGCCAGCAGCTTAGTGGGGCTGGGAGACACTGAAACTTTCTTT.

This clonotype was observed a handful of times. The rearrangement joins TRBV21-1 to TRBJ2-7; TRBD1, the table's D call, lacks a check against the DNA. TRBV21-1 is given as a pseudogene. This CDR3 has 15 amino acids. DNA of the CDR3: TGTGCCAGCAGCATTCGACAGGGGCTTGCCTACGAGCAGTACTTC. Its translation: CASSIRQGLAYEQYF.

This clonotype was detected many times. The V and J genes are TRBV10-3 and TRBJ2-1; D not certain. This CDR3 has 14 amino acids. Germline CDR1 and CDR2: ENHRY and SYGVKD. V shed 9 bases and J shed 6 bases, with 18 bases lying between them. In DNA form, the CDR3 reads TGTGCCATTAGCCTAACCTCCCAACTCAATGAGCAGTTCTTC. Translation gives CAISLTSQLNEQFF.

Of note for this clonotype: Being one base from a much bigger clone, this may be a read error. This rearrangement joins TRBV7-6 to TRBJ1-1; 8 positions match TRBD1. Germline loops: CDR1 SGHVS, CDR2 FNYEAQ. The CDR3 extends over 13 amino acids. CDR3 nucleotides: TGTGTCAGCAGCGCACAGGGGGTCACTGAAGCTTTCTTT. Translation: CVSSAQGVTEAFF. Variable domain in full (rest from reference TRBV7-6 and TRBJ1-1): GAGVSQSPRYKVTKRGQDVALRCDPISGHVSLYWYRQALGQGPEFLTYFNYEAQQDKSGLPNDRFSAERPEGSISTLTIQRTEQRDSAMYRCVSSAQGVTEAFFGQGTRLTVV.

This clonotype showed up many times. The chain's CDR3 is CSARPPQSSYNEQFF. CDR3 in DNA: TGCAGTGCTAGACCGCCGCAGAGCTCCTACAATGAGCAGTTCTTC. The rearrangement joins TRBV20-1 to TRBJ2-1; D unclear. The CDR3 covers 15 residues. In germline, CDR1 is DFQATT, CDR2 SNEGSKA (reference sequence). Trimming shortened V by 2 bases and J by 0 bases, and 11 bases separated the two germline ends.

This clonotype was recorded many times. This chain joins TRBV4-3 and TRBJ2-1; TRBD2 aligns across 15 bases. Germline trimming cut 3 bases from V and 9 bases from J; bases unmatched to any gene: 3. The germline V gene encodes CDR1 LGHNA and CDR2 YSLEER. The CDR3 is 15 residues long. CDR3 sequence: CASSHGLAGGGEQFF. CDR3 bases: TGCGCCAGCAGCCACGGACTAGCGGGAGGGGGTGAGCAGTTCTTC.

This clonotype was counted ten times or more. This chain uses TRBV5-1 with TRBJ2-3; 13 bases map to TRBD2. Per the germline V gene, CDR1 is SGHRS and CDR2 is YFSETQ. The CDR3 consists of 16 residues. The J segment lost 3 bases and the V segment lost 5 bases, leaving 6 bases of the junction unmatched. Here the CDR3 DNA reads TGCGCCAGCAGTCCTGGACTAGCGGGAGTAACAGATACGCAGTATTTT. Its translation is CASSPGLAGVTDTQYF.

This clonotype was counted between two and nine times. The gene calls are TRBV6-4 and TRBJ2-3; weak D call: TRBD2 (5 bases). Germline CDR1 and CDR2: MRHNA and SNTAGT. V gave up 4 bases and J gave up 6 bases, with 17 bases separating them. This CDR3 region has 15 residues. For the CDR3, the DNA is TGTGCCAGCAGTGTGAACGGGAACCCCTCGGATACGCAGTATTTT. Translated: CASSVNGNPSDTQYF.

This clonotype occurred many times. The V call is TRBV28, the J call TRBJ2-2, with 8 nucleotides matching TRBD2. V shed 1 base, J shed 4 bases, and the junction held 2 bases outside the gene matches. The germline V gene encodes CDR1 MDHEN and CDR2 SYDVKM. This CDR3 is 15 amino acids long. The CDR3 reads CASSLSSGGTGELFF. The CDR3 DNA sequence: TGTGCCAGCAGTTTATCCAGCGGGGGCACCGGGGAGCTGTTTTTT.

CDR3 in DNA: TGTGCCAGCAGCCTTTGGGAGGAGGGCTACGAGCAGTACTTC. It is translated as CASSLWEEGYEQYF. The J gene is TRBJ2-7, the V gene TRBV6-1; TRBD2 is a possible D gene (6 bases). This CDR3 is built from 14 residues. V was cut by 6 bases and J by 3 bases, with 15 bases left in between. Germline loops: CDR1 MNHNS, CDR2 SASEGT.

At least ten counts were recorded for this clonotype. The genes are TRBV28 and TRBJ2-7, with D possibly matching TRBD1 (6 bases). The CDR3 totals 16 residues. From germline, CDR1 is MDHEN and CDR2 SYDVKM. Trimming removed 7 bases from V and 3 bases from J, with 22 bases in between. DNA of the CDR3: TGTGCCAGCACCTCGAATAGGGCGGACAGAAACTACGAGCAGTACTTC. Residues: CASTSNRADRNYEQYF.

This clonotype was detected only a few times. This chain uses TRBV27 with TRBJ2-3; D call uncertain. V was pared by 2 bases and J by 0 bases, with 9 bases between. Germline V CDR1 and CDR2: MNHEY, SMNVEV (reference sequence). The CDR3 is made up of 15 amino acids. Here the CDR3 reads CASSLGRPSTDTQYF. The CDR3 DNA reads as TGTGCCAGCAGTTTAGGGCGCCCTAGCACAGATACGCAGTATTTT.

This clonotype was seen a handful of times. The chain joins TRBV7-9 to TRBJ1-1, with D maybe TRBD1 (5 bases). Trimming shortened V by 2 bases and J by 7 bases, and 17 bases separated the two germline ends. The V gene's germline CDR1 is SEHNR and CDR2 FQNEAQ (reference sequence). The CDR3 runs to 15 residues. CDR3 nucleotide sequence: TGTGCCAGCAGCTTAAGTCGGGTTCTGGGGGGTGAAGCTTTCTTT. Translated: CASSLSRVLGGEAFF. Variable domain in full (rest from reference TRBV7-9 and TRBJ1-1): DTGVSQNPRHKITKRGQNVTFRCDPISEHNRLYWYRQTLGQGPEFLTYFQNEAQLEKSRLLSDRFSAERPKGSFSTLEIQRTEQGDSAMYLCASSLSRVLGGEAFFGQGTRLTVV.

The table lists this clonotype with many counts. The chain combines TRBV7-9 with TRBJ2-1; TRBD2 matches at 12 bases. The CDR3 covers 17 residues. With 2 bases clipped from V and 0 bases from J, the junction kept 2 bases outside the gene matches. Per germline, CDR1 SEHNR and CDR2 FQNEAQ (reference sequence). CDR3 DNA: TGTGCCAGCAGCTTACCGACTAGCGGGAGCTCCTACAATGAGCAGTTCTTC. This sequence encodes CASSLPTSGSSYNEQFF.

This clonotype was seen once. The V and J genes are TRBV20-1 and TRBJ2-5; 7 bases are shared with TRBD2. The CDR3 is made up of 17 amino acids. The V gene end was trimmed by 6 bases and the J gene end by 5 bases; junction bases not matched to a gene: 21. Germline V gene data show CDR1 as DFQATT and CDR2 as SNEGSKA (reference sequence). CDR3 sequence: CSAPVGRAGRFEETQYF. The CDR3 region has the DNA TGCAGTGCCCCGGTAGGGAGGGCGGGAAGGTTCGAGGAGACCCAGTACTTC.

This clonotype was seen many times. The chain links TRBV20-1 to TRBJ1-5; a weak D match, TRBD1 (6 bases). In germline, CDR1 is DFQATT, CDR2 SNEGSKA (reference sequence). The CDR3 has 16 amino acids. The germline V and J ends were trimmed by 0 bases and 4 bases, with 16 bases remaining between them. In DNA, the CDR3 is TGCAGTGCTAGAGACGTCAGGGGAGTGAGGAATCAGCCCCAGCATTTT. Encoded protein: CSARDVRGVRNQPQHF.

In this sample, this clonotype turned up many times. The chain has TRBV15 and TRBJ1-2; tentatively, D is TRBD1 (5 bases). The CDR3 has 15 residues. Germline-derived CDR1 and CDR2 are LNHNV and YYDKDF (reference sequence). Trimming removed 4 bases at V and 4 bases at J, with 16 bases between. CDR3 protein: CATSTGEGIGYGYTF. The DNA of the CDR3 is TGTGCCACCAGCACGGGGGAGGGGATCGGCTATGGCTACACCTTC.

This clonotype was detected many times. The genes are TRBV20-1 and TRBJ1-2; TRBD1 is a possible D gene (5 bases). The germline V and J ends were trimmed by 5 bases and 3 bases, with 19 bases remaining between them. Per germline, CDR1 DFQATT and CDR2 SNEGSKA (reference sequence). The CDR3 contains 15 residues. CDR3 loop: CSAGAQGLVDYGYTF. Written as DNA, the CDR3 is TGCAGTGCTGGGGCCCAGGGCCTGGTGGACTATGGCTACACCTTC.

This clonotype has ten or more counts. V is TRBV3-1 and J is TRBJ1-6, with D possibly being TRBD1 (5 bases). CDR1 LGHDT and CDR2 YNNKEL come from the germline V gene (reference sequence). V was trimmed by 0 bases and J by 10 bases, leaving 13 bases between them. The CDR3 has 15 amino acids. CDR3 sequence reads: CASSQDGWGESPLHF. CDR3 coding DNA: TGTGCCAGCAGCCAAGATGGGTGGGGGGAGTCACCCCTCCACTTT.

The chain joins TRBV11-3 to TRBJ2-5; D is possibly TRBD1 (5 bases). Germline CDR1 reads SGHNT; CDR2 reads YENEEA. Trimming took off 5 bases at V and 2 bases at J, with 12 bases between the two ends. The CDR3 length is 14 residues. The DNA of the CDR3 is TGTGCCAGCAGCCCCGAACAGGAACAAGAGACCCAGTACTTC. It translates to CASSPEQEQETQYF.

This clonotype has a count of ten or more. The chain recombines TRBV7-2 with TRBJ1-1, with a weak D call TRBD1 (5 bases). The V gene lost 1 base and the J gene lost 4 bases, with 13 bases spanning the gap. The V gene's germline CDR1 is SGHTA and CDR2 FQGNSA. This CDR3 contains 15 residues. CDR3 sequence: CASSLDFGRGTEAFF. The CDR3 DNA sequence: TGTGCCAGCAGCTTAGACTTCGGGAGGGGCACTGAAGCTTTCTTT. The whole variable domain, filled in from reference TRBV7-2 and TRBJ1-1, reads GAGVSQSPSNKVTEKGKDVELRCDPISGHTALYWYRQSLGQGLEFLIYFQGNSAPDKSGLPSDRFSAERTGGSVSTLTIQRTQQEDSAVYLCASSLDFGRGTEAFFGQGTRLTVV.

This clonotype was detected many times. The genes are TRBV12-3 or TRBV12-4 and TRBJ2-1, with TRBD2 matching over 10 bases. J lost 10 bases, V lost 4 bases, and 4 bases had no gene match. There are 13 residues in the CDR3. The CDR3 bases are TGTGCCAGCAGTTACCTACTAGCGGGAGAGCAGTTCTTC. Residues: CASSYLLAGEQFF.

The table lists this clonotype with many counts. The genes are TRBV6-1 and TRBJ2-2; D is perhaps TRBD2 (6 bases). The CDR3 is 15 amino acids. CDR1 is MNHNS, CDR2 SASEGT, per germline. Trimming cost V 7 bases and J 5 bases, with 17 bases left between them. DNA for the CDR3: TGTGCCAGCACTTCGGACTACTTTAGGACCGGGGAGCTGTTTTTT. The encoded protein is CASTSDYFRTGELFF.

This clonotype was found many times. This rearrangement joins TRBV20-1 to TRBJ1-2, with unresolved D. V was pared by 3 bases and J by 4 bases, with 6 bases between. Germline V gene data show CDR1 as DFQATT and CDR2 as SNEGSKA (reference sequence). The CDR3 spans 11 residues. The CDR3 coding sequence is TGCAGTGCTAGTTGGGGCTATGGCTACACCTTC. This gives the protein CSASWGYGYTF.

At least ten counts were recorded for this clonotype. The chain is built from TRBV29-1 and TRBJ2-1; D might be TRBD1 (5 bases). The CDR3 is 14 amino acids. V gave up 8 bases and J gave up 10 bases, with 24 bases separating them. Germline V CDR1 and CDR2: SQVTM, ANQGSEA. The CDR3 loop is CSCPRTPNPLEQFF. The CDR3 DNA is TGCAGCTGCCCGAGGACACCGAACCCATTGGAGCAGTTCTTC.